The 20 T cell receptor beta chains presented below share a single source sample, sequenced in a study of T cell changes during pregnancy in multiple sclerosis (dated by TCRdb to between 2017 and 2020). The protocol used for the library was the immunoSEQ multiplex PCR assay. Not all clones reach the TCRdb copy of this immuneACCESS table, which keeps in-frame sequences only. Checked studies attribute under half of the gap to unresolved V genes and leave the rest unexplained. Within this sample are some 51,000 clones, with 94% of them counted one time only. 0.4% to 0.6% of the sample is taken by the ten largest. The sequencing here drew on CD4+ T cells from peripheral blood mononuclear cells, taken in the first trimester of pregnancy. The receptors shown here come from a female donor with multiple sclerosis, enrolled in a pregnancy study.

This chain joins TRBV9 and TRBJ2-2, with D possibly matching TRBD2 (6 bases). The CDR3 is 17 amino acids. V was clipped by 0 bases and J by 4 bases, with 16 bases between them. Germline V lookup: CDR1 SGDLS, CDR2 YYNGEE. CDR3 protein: CASSVALPGEPTGELFF. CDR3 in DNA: TGTGCCAGCAGCGTAGCTCTTCCGGGGGAACCCACCGGGGAGCTGTTTTTT.

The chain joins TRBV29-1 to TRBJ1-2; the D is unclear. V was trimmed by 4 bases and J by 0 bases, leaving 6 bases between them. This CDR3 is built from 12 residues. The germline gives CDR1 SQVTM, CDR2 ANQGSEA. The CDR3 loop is CSVGAANYGYTF. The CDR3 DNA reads TGCAGCGTTGGGGCAGCTAACTATGGCTACACCTTC.

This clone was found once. Here the CDR3 DNA reads TGTGCCAGCAGCTTGGGAAAGCGGGGGGGACGAGAGACCCAGTACTTC. The encoded protein is CASSLGKRGGRETQYF. The rearrangement joins TRBV5-4 to TRBJ2-5, with 10 bases matching TRBD2. V lost 0 bases and J lost 4; bases outside the gene matches: 6. This CDR3 is 16 amino acids long. Germline CDR1 and CDR2: SGHNT and YYREEE (reference sequence).

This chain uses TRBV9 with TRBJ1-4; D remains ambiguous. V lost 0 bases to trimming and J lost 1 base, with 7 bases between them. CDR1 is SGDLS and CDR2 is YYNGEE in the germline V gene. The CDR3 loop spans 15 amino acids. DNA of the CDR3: TGTGCCAGCAGCGTAGACCCGGGAACTAATGAAAAACTGTTTTTT. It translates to CASSVDPGTNEKLFF.

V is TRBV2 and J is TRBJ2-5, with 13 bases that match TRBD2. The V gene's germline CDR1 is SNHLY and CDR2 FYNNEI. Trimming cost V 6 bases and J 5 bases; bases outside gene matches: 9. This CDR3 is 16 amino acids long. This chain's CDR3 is CASRPGLAGSRETQYF. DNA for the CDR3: TGTGCCAGCAGACCGGGACTAGCGGGGTCCCGGGAGACCCAGTACTTC.

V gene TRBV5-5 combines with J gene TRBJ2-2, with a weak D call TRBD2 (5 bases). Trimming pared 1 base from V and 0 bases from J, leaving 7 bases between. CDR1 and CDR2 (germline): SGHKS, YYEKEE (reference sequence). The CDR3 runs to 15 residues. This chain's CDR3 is CASSLHGTNTGELFF. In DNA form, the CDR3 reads TGTGCCAGCAGCTTGCACGGGACGAACACCGGGGAGCTGTTTTTT.

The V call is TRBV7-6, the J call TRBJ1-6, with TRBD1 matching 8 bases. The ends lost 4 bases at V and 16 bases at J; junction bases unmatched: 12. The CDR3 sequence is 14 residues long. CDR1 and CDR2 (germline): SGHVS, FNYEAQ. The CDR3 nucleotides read TGTGCCAGCAGCTCCGACACGGTTGGACAGGGACTCCACTTT. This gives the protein CASSSDTVGQGLHF.

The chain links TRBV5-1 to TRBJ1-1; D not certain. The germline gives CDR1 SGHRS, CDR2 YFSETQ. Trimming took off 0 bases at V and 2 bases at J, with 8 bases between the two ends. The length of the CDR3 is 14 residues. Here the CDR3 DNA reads TGCGCCAGCAGCTTGGCTCAGACAAACACTGAAGCTTTCTTT. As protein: CASSLAQTNTEAFF.

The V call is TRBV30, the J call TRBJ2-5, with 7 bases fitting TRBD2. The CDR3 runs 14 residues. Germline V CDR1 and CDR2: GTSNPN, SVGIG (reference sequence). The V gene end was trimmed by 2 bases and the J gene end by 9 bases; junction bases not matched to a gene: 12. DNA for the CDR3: TGTGCCTGGAGTCTACTGGCGGGGGTCAAGGCCCAGTACTTC. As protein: CAWSLLAGVKAQYF.

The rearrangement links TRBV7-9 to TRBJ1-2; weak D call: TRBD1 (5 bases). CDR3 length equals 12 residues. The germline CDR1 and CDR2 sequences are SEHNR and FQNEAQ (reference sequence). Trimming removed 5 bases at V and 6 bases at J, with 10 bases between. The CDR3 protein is CASSPGMNGYTF. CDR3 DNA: TGTGCCAGCAGCCCAGGGATGAATGGCTACACCTTC.

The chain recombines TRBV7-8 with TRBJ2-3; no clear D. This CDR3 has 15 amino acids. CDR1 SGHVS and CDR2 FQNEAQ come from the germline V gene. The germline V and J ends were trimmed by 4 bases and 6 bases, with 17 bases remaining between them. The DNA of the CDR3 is TGTGCCAGCAGCTCACTCCCCGAACCGGAGGATACGCAGTATTTT. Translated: CASSSLPEPEDTQYF.

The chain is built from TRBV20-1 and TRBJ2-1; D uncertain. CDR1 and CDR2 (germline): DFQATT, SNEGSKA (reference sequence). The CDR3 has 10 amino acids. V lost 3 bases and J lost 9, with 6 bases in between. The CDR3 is CSASRAEQFF. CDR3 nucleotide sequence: TGCAGTGCTAGCCGCGCTGAGCAGTTCTTC.

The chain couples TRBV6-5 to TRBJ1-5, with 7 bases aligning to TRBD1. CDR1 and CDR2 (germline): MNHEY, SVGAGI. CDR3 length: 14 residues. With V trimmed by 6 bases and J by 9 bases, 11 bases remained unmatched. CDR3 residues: CASSSGGPDRPQHF. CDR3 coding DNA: TGTGCCAGCAGCTCAGGGGGACCGGATCGGCCCCAGCATTTT.

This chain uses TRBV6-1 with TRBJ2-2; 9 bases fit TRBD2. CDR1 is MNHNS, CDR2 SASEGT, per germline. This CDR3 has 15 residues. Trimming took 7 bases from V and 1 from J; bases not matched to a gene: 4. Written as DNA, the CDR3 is TGTGCCAGCATTAGCGGGGGCCTGAACACCGGGGAGCTGTTTTTT. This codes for CASISGGLNTGELFF.

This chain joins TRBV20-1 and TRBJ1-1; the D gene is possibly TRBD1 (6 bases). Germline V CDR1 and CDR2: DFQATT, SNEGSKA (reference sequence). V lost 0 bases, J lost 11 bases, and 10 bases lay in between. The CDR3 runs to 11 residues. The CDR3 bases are TGCAGTGCTAGAGACAGGGGCCAGGCTTTCTTT. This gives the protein CSARDRGQAFF.

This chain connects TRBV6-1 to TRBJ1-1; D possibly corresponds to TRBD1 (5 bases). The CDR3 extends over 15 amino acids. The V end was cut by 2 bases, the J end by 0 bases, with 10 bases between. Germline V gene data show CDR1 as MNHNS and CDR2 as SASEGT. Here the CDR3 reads CASSEHGGMNTEAFF. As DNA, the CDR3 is TGTGCCAGCAGTGAACACGGGGGGATGAACACTGAAGCTTTCTTT.

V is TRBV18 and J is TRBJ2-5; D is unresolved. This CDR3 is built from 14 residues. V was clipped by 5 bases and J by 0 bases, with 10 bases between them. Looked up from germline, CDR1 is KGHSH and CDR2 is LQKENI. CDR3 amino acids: CASSIAAYQETQYF. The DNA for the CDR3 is TGTGCCAGCTCAATCGCAGCGTACCAAGAGACCCAGTACTTC.

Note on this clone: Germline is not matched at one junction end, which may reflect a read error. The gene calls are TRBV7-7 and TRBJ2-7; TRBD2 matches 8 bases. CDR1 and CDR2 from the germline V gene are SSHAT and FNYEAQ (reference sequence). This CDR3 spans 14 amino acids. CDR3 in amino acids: CASSLGLGDDEQYF. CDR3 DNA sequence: TGTGCTAGCAGCTTGGGACTAGGGGACGACGAGCAGTACTTC.

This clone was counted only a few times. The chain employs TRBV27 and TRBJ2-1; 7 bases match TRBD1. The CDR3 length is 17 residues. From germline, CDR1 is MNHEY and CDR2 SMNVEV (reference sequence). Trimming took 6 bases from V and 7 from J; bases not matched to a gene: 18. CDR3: CASRGSTGSESRNEQFF. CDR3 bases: TGTGCCAGCAGGGGATCGACAGGGTCCGAATCTAGAAATGAGCAGTTCTTC.

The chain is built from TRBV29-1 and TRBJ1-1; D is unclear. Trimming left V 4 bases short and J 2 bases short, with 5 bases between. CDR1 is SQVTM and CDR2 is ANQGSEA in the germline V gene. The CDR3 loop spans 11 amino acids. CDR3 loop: CSVVLNTEAFF. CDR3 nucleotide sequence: TGCAGCGTTGTGTTAAACACTGAAGCTTTCTTT. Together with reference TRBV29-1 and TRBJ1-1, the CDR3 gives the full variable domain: SAVISQKPSRDICQRGTSLTIQCQVDSQVTMMFWYRQQPGQSLTLIATANQGSEATYESGFVIDKFPISRPNLTFSTLTVSNMSPEDSSIYLCSVVLNTEAFFGQGTRLTVV.